The clone carrying this TCR beta chain was detected only a few times. Its antigen is as yet unknown. This sample is drawn from a study of CD8+ T cells in alopecia areata. On the study more broadly: Administration of oral tofacitinib to treated patients was at 5 to 10 mg twice daily. Study-level results: The study found that many expanded lesional clones persisted in scalp and blood during tofacitinib. Clonality in lesional scalp, especially alopecia totalis/universalis, exceeded that of normal scalp. TCR sharing was clearer in mice than between patients, perhaps partly owing to patient HLA diversity.

Extraction and reverse transcription of RNA yielded cDNA as the sequencing template. The table came from immunoSEQ multiplex PCR; TCRdb's copy has only in-frame clones and leaves some out. The sample records about 190,000 clones, around 56% being singletons. Indicated treatment: oral pan-JAK inhibitor, 5-10 mg twice daily. This CDR3 region has 14 residues. CDR1 is SGHRS and CDR2 is YFSETQ in the germline V gene. The V gene lost 2 bases and the J gene lost 2 bases, with 11 bases spanning the gap. The chain has TRBV5-1 and TRBJ2-7; D is unclear. The sequences come from CD4+ T cells sorted from blood, collected at week 4, from a patient treated with tofacitinib. The clonotype was recovered from a human donor with alopecia areata. The CDR3 region has the DNA TGCGCCAGCAGCTTAAGCGTCTCAACCTACGAGCAGTACTTC. Translated, it gives CASSLSVSTYEQYF.